This is a list of T cell receptor beta chains from one sample in a study of blood T cells in healthy people across ages. MiXCR was run by TCRdb on the 5' RACE reads, yielding one entry per CDR3 protein. The profile shows some 1.5 million distinct CDR3 sequences, approximately 30% of them singletons. Sequenced input: blood. Receptors were obtained from a woman in her thirties in good health. The CDR3 runs from the conserved cysteine through the conserved F or W. The order of the fields is clone size, V gene, D gene, J gene, CDR3 DNA, CDR3 protein. A D gene is named only where the DNA matches it firmly. Part of the rows lack a size; the others show once, few, many or a class for expanded clones.

size: NA; V: TRBV7-7; D: NA; J: TRBJ1-5; DNA: TGTACCAGCAGCTTAGATCCAAATCAGCCCCAGCATTTT; CDR3: CTSSLDPNQPQHF
size: NA; V: TRBV4-2; D: NA; J: TRBJ1-5; DNA: TGTTCCAGCAGCCAAGACCAAAGGGATCAGCCCCAGCATTTT; CDR3: CSSSQDQRDQPQHF
size: few; V: TRBV12-3/TRBV12-4; D: TRBD1; J: TRBJ1-5; DNA: TGTGCCAGCAGTTTACAGGGGGCTGAACAGCCCCAGCATTTT; CDR3: CASSLQGAEQPQHF
size: NA; V: TRBV12-3/TRBV12-4; D: NA; J: TRBJ2-3; DNA: TGTGCCAGCACTCCGGGCCCCGGGACAGATACGCAGTATTTT; CDR3: CASTPGPGTDTQYF
size: many; V: TRBV7-3; D: NA; J: TRBJ2-3; DNA: TGTGCCAGCAGCGCCAATTCAGATACGCAGTATTTT; CDR3: CASSANSDTQYF
size: many; V: TRBV5-1; D: NA; J: TRBJ2-4; DNA: TGCGCCAGCAGCCCCACCTCCGGACCCCCCGGCGGGACCAAAAACATTCAGTACTTC; CDR3: CASSPTSGPPGGTKNIQYF
size: NA; V: TRBV29-1; D: NA; J: TRBJ1-2; DNA: TGCAGCGTTTCGAAGGCCGAGGGGTACACCTTC; CDR3: CSVSKAEGYTF
size: few; V: TRBV2; D: NA; J: TRBJ2-1; DNA: TGTGCCAGCAGAGGGGTGGTTGGCTACAATGAGCAGTTCTTC; CDR3: CASRGVVGYNEQFF
size: many; V: TRBV2; D: TRBD2; J: TRBJ2-7; DNA: TGCGCCAGCAGCGGGGGCGAGCAGTACTTC; CDR3: CASSGGEQYF
size: NA; V: TRBV10-3; D: NA; J: TRBJ2-3; DNA: TGTGCCATCAGCTGGGCTGGAGGCCAGACCATCACAGATACGCAGTATTTT; CDR3: CAISWAGGQTITDTQYF
size: few; V: TRBV6-1; D: NA; J: TRBJ2-6; DNA: TGTGCCAGCAGGCCAGACAGCCACCTCCCTGGGGCCAACGTCCTGACTTTC; CDR3: CASRPDSHLPGANVLTF
size: NA; V: TRBV18; D: NA; J: TRBJ2-3; DNA: TGTGCCAGCTCACAGACCAGCCACACAGATACGCAGTATTTT; CDR3: CASSQTSHTDTQYF
size: many; V: TRBV20-1; D: NA; J: TRBJ1-6; DNA: TGCAGTGCTAGAAGCCCAGGGGATGATTCACCCCTCCACTTT; CDR3: CSARSPGDDSPLHF
size: NA; V: TRBV10-3; D: NA; J: TRBJ2-7; DNA: TGTGCCATCAGACGGGGGGCCCCCTACGAGCAGTACTTC; CDR3: CAIRRGAPYEQYF
size: NA; V: TRBV12-3/TRBV12-4; D: NA; J: TRBJ1-4; DNA: TGTGCCAGCAGTTCCCTAGGGCCGCCCGAAAAACTGTTTTTT; CDR3: CASSSLGPPEKLFF